Each of the 26 T cell receptor beta chains below was sequenced from the same sample in a study of blood T cell repertoires in COVID-19. TCRdb keeps only in-frame clones here, not all; method: immunoSEQ multiplex PCR. Among around 140,000 clones listed, approximately 80% were seen once. Sequenced sample: peripheral blood. Receptor source: a man in his 60s with active or convalescent COVID-19.

The chain recombines TRBV6-5 with TRBJ2-7; D is undetermined. With 2 bases removed from V and 0 bases from J, the gap between germline ends came to 11 bases. The CDR3 is made up of 15 amino acids. Germline CDR1 MNHEY, CDR2 SVGAGI. This chain's CDR3 is CASSYGSRSSYEQYF. The CDR3 DNA sequence: TGTGCCAGCAGTTACGGCAGTAGGAGCTCCTACGAGCAGTACTTC.

This chain joins TRBV27 and TRBJ2-1; 12 nucleotides align to TRBD1. This CDR3 is 15 amino acids long. The ends lost 6 bases at V and 7 bases at J; junction bases unmatched: 7. CDR1 is MNHEY and CDR2 is SMNVEV in the germline V gene (reference sequence). The chain's CDR3 is CASRTGTGGLNEQFF. For the CDR3, the DNA is TGTGCCAGCAGAACCGGGACAGGGGGCTTGAATGAGCAGTTCTTC.

V is TRBV3-1 (or the pseudogene TRBV3-2) and J is TRBJ1-4; D remains unclear. Trimming cost V 4 bases and J 7 bases, with 13 bases left between them. CDR3 length equals 14 residues. Germline lookup yields CDR1 LGHDT and CDR2 YNNKEL (reference sequence). The CDR3 loop is CASSRKEGGEKLFF. CDR3 in DNA: TGTGCCAGCAGCCGCAAGGAGGGAGGTGAAAAACTGTTTTTT.

V is TRBV10-1 and J is TRBJ2-1, with 10 bases that match TRBD2. Germline assignment: CDR1 WNHNN and CDR2 SYGVQD (reference sequence). The CDR3 is 19 amino acids. The V and J ends lost 0 bases and 0 bases, in that order; junction bases with no gene match: 8. CDR3 amino acids: CASSESKAGGPSSYNEQFF. CDR3 in DNA: TGCGCCAGCAGTGAGTCGAAAGCGGGGGGGCCTAGCTCCTACAATGAGCAGTTCTTC.

This chain joins TRBV3-1 (or the pseudogene TRBV3-2) and TRBJ1-1; 9 positions agree with TRBD1. This CDR3 has 17 residues. The germline gives CDR1 LGHDT, CDR2 YNNKEL (reference sequence). Trimming at V came to 4 bases and at J to 4 bases, leaving 13 bases not matched to a gene. This chain's CDR3 is CASSRPGTGYRGTEAFF. CDR3 bases: TGTGCCAGCAGCCGCCCCGGGACAGGGTATAGAGGCACTGAAGCTTTCTTT.

The chain employs TRBV7-2 and TRBJ2-5, with 8 bases matching TRBD2. V lost 5 bases to trimming and J lost 5 bases; unmatched junction nucleotides: 4. CDR3 length equals 13 residues. The germline gives CDR1 SGHTA, CDR2 FQGNSA. The DNA of the CDR3 is TGTGCCAGCAGCGTGACTAGCGCGGAGACCCAGTACTTC. This sequence encodes CASSVTSAETQYF. The variable domain in full, completed from reference TRBV7-2 and TRBJ2-5, reads GAGVSQSPSNKVTEKGKDVELRCDPISGHTALYWYRQSLGQGLEFLIYFQGNSAPDKSGLPSDRFSAERTGGSVSTLTIQRTQQEDSAVYLCASSVTSAETQYFGPGTRLLVL.

The V and J genes are TRBV6-5 and TRBJ1-2; TRBD1 is a possible D gene (5 bases). Germline assignment: CDR1 MNHEY and CDR2 SVGAGI. The CDR3 length is 13 residues. V was pared by 2 bases and J by 8 bases, with 12 bases between. CDR3: CASSYTGPGGYTF. CDR3 DNA: TGTGCCAGCAGTTACACAGGCCCCGGGGGCTACACCTTC.

This chain joins TRBV4-3 and TRBJ2-7; 7 bases are shared with TRBD1. The CDR3 has 15 amino acids. The ends lost 1 base at V and 2 bases at J; junction bases unmatched: 5. The germline V gene has CDR1 LGHNA and CDR2 YSLEER. The CDR3, as DNA: TGCGCCAGCAGCCAAGTCATGACAGGGACCTACGAGCAGTACTTC. Its protein is CASSQVMTGTYEQYF.

V usage is TRBV30 and J usage is TRBJ1-4; 10 nucleotides agree with TRBD1. CDR1 and CDR2 from the germline V gene are GTSNPN and SVGIG (reference sequence). The CDR3 is made up of 15 amino acids. V lost 3 bases to trimming and J lost 8 bases; unmatched junction nucleotides: 9. Here the CDR3 DNA reads TGTGCCTGGAGCGCCTCGAGGGACAGGGGAGAAAAACTGTTTTTT. This encodes CAWSASRDRGEKLFF.

In nucleotides, the CDR3 is TGTGCGACCGGGACAGGGGGAGATTATAGCAATCAGCCCCAGCATTTT. It codes for CATGTGGDYSNQPQHF. This chain connects TRBV30 to TRBJ1-5; TRBD1 agrees at 11 bases. There are 16 residues in the CDR3. Per germline, CDR1 GTSNPN and CDR2 SVGIG (reference sequence).

The rearrangement links TRBV2 to TRBJ1-1; D unresolved. Germline CDR1 and CDR2: SNHLY and FYNNEI. Between the trimmed V and J ends, which lost 8 bases and 5 bases, there was a span of 21 bases. The CDR3 contains 15 residues. The CDR3 coding sequence is TGTGCCAGCTGCCCCTTACAGAACCAGGTGACTGAAGCTTTCTTT. Translation gives CASCPLQNQVTEAFF.

The rearrangement links TRBV7-8 to TRBJ2-2, with 7 bases identical to TRBD1. Germline V gene data show CDR1 as SGHVS and CDR2 as FQNEAQ. The CDR3 has 15 amino acids. The V and J ends lost 1 base and 2 bases, in that order; junction bases with no gene match: 1. The CDR3 nucleotides are TGTGCCAGCAGCTTAGGGGACAGTAACACCGGGGAGCTGTTTTTT. Its protein product is CASSLGDSNTGELFF.

This sequence joins TRBV9 and TRBJ2-1; D may be TRBD2 (9 bases). Germline CDR1 and CDR2: SGDLS and YYNGEE. Trimming left V 2 bases short and J 2 bases short, with 20 bases between. This CDR3 spans 18 amino acids. DNA for the CDR3: TGTGCCAGCAGCGTGACAGGGGAAAGCGGGGGGACCTACAATGAGCAGTTCTTC. Translation: CASSVTGESGGTYNEQFF.

The genes are TRBV6-4 and TRBJ2-1; TRBD2 matches at 7 bases. The V segment lost 6 bases and the J segment 2 bases; nucleotides outside the gene matches: 7. Germline assignment: CDR1 MRHNA and CDR2 SNTAGT. CDR3 length: 15 amino acids. The CDR3 is CASSHGGSAYNEQFF. DNA of the CDR3: TGTGCCAGCAGCCACGGGGGGTCAGCCTACAATGAGCAGTTCTTC.

This chain connects TRBV5-5 to TRBJ2-5, with 8 positions matching TRBD2. V was pared by 4 bases and J by 3 bases, with 8 bases of the junction left unmatched. The germline V gene encodes CDR1 SGHKS and CDR2 YYEKEE (reference sequence). The CDR3 spans 15 residues. The CDR3 DNA reads as TGTGCCAGCAGCGGGACGAGCGGGGGAAAAGAGACCCAGTACTTC. Residues: CASSGTSGGKETQYF.

This clone was counted between two and nine times. The rearrangement links TRBV7-9 to TRBJ2-2; tentatively, D is TRBD1 (5 bases). Germline V gene lookup returns CDR1 SEHNR and CDR2 FQNEAQ (reference sequence). The V end lost 5 bases, the J end lost 7 bases, and 14 bases lay between the germline ends. The CDR3 is 14 amino acids. CDR3 protein: CASSPQVTGGELFF. CDR3 in DNA: TGTGCCAGCAGCCCACAGGTCACCGGCGGGGAGCTGTTTTTT.

Turning to this clone: The sample has other DNA sequences that encode this CDR3 too. The rearrangement uses TRBV18 and TRBJ1-2; 10 positions match TRBD1. Looked up from germline, CDR1 is KGHSH and CDR2 is LQKENI. The CDR3 has 14 residues. Trimming cost V 3 bases and J 5 bases; bases outside gene matches: 3. For the CDR3, the DNA is TGTGCCAGCTCACCGGGGACAGGGGATTATGGCTACACCTTC. It codes for CASSPGTGDYGYTF. The full variable domain, completed using reference TRBV18 and TRBJ1-2, is NAGVMQNPRHLVRRRGQEARLRCSPMKGHSHVYWYRQLPEEGLKFMVYLQKENIIDESGMPKERFSAEFPKEGPSILRIQQVVRGDSAAYFCASSPGTGDYGYTFGSGTRLTVV.

The chain has TRBV30 and TRBJ1-1; 7 bases align to TRBD1. This CDR3 has 15 residues. Germline trimming cut 3 bases from V and 1 base from J; bases unmatched to any gene: 8. In germline, CDR1 is GTSNPN, CDR2 SVGIG (reference sequence). For the CDR3, the DNA is TGTGCCTGGAGCTTAAAGGGACAGCAGAACACTGAAGCTTTCTTT. Translated, it gives CAWSLKGQQNTEAFF.

This chain links TRBV5-8 with TRBJ2-1; no firm D call. The germline gives CDR1 SGHTS, CDR2 YDEGEE. Trimming left V 4 bases short and J 4 bases short, with 9 bases between. This CDR3 comprises 13 residues. CDR3 DNA: TGTGCCAGCAGCCCCATGAGATACAATGAGCAGTTCTTC. The encoded protein is CASSPMRYNEQFF.

The V gene is TRBV10-3, the J gene TRBJ1-1, with D hard to call. The length of the CDR3 is 15 residues. The V gene's germline CDR1 is ENHRY and CDR2 SYGVKD. The germline V and J ends were trimmed by 0 bases and 3 bases, with 11 bases remaining between them. The chain's CDR3 is CAISESEVRDTEAFF. In DNA form, the CDR3 reads TGTGCCATCAGTGAGTCTGAGGTACGGGACACTGAAGCTTTCTTT.

In its sample, this clone was seen once. This rearrangement joins TRBV11-3 to TRBJ2-3; 8 bases align to TRBD1. The CDR3 length is 16 residues. Trimming removed 1 base from V and 2 bases from J; junction bases left unmatched: 5. CDR1 is SGHNT and CDR2 is YENEEA in the germline V gene. DNA for the CDR3: TGTGCCAGCAGCTTAGTTCAGGGGGCCTTCACAGATACGCAGTATTTT. It specifies CASSLVQGAFTDTQYF.

This rearrangement joins TRBV5-6 to TRBJ1-1, with D tentatively TRBD1 (5 bases). V was clipped by 0 bases and J by 6 bases, with 9 bases between them. Looked up from germline, CDR1 is SGHDT and CDR2 is YYEEEE. This CDR3 is built from 13 residues. CDR3 DNA: TGTGCCAGCAGCTTGGGACAGTCAGCTGAAGCTTTCTTT. Protein sequence: CASSLGQSAEAFF.

The DNA for the CDR3 is TGTGCCAGCAGCCCCGAGGAGGTGGGACTCCAAGAGACCCAGTACTTC. Its protein product is CASSPEEVGLQETQYF. The chain combines TRBV3-1 (or the pseudogene TRBV3-2) with TRBJ2-5, with TRBD2 as a possible D gene (6 bases). CDR3 length: 16 amino acids. Trimming shortened V by 4 bases and J by 1 base, and 16 bases separated the two germline ends. Germline CDR1 is LGHDT and CDR2 is YNNKEL (reference sequence).

The rearrangement uses TRBV5-1 and TRBJ1-2; 10 positions match TRBD1. The CDR3 is made up of 15 amino acids. With 4 bases clipped from V and 7 bases from J, the junction kept 10 bases outside the gene matches. From germline, CDR1 is SGHRS and CDR2 YFSETQ. This CDR3 is CASSPGTGVLGGYTF. DNA of the CDR3: TGCGCCAGCAGCCCCGGGACAGGGGTTTTGGGTGGCTACACCTTC.

The rearrangement links TRBV19 to TRBJ1-1; possible D gene TRBD1, 5 bases. Germline loops: CDR1 LNHDA, CDR2 SQIVND (reference sequence). Trimming left V 6 bases short and J 5 bases short, with 10 bases between. The CDR3 spans 12 residues. As DNA, the CDR3 is TGTGCCAGTAGGGAAGGGGTGACTGAAGCTTTCTTT. Translation: CASREGVTEAFF.

The table lists this clone with a count of one. The V gene is TRBV5-1, the J gene TRBJ1-1; no firm D call. V lost 0 bases, J lost 1 base, and 7 bases lay in between. The germline V gene encodes CDR1 SGHRS and CDR2 YFSETQ. The CDR3 runs 14 residues. CDR3 protein: CASSLEQSNTEAFF. CDR3 DNA: TGCGCCAGCAGCTTGGAACAGTCGAACACTGAAGCTTTCTTT.